This TCR beta chain was sequenced during a study of cytomegalovirus exposure and HLA in healthy donors. Vbeta (60) and Jbeta (13) primers were used in the PCR. Generated by immunoSEQ multiplex PCR, the TCRdb table keeps only in-frame clones and is missing some. The sample consists of fewer than 200,000 clones, more than 65% of them appearing once. The CDR3 runs to 16 residues. Germline values: CDR1 SGDLS, CDR2 YYNGEE. Trimming took 4 bases from V and 6 from J; bases not matched to a gene: 8. This receptor was obtained from a woman between 50 and 59 years old in good health and CMV-seronegative. The sequenced sample was PBMCs. The chain links TRBV9 to TRBJ2-2; 11 positions match TRBD2. The CDR3 DNA is TGTGCCAGCAGCACCCGGAGTAGCGGGAGGGCCGGGGAGCTGTTTTTT. Protein: CASSTRSSGRAGELFF.